This T cell receptor (beta chain) was recorded in a study of CD8+ T cells in alopecia areata (dated by TCRdb to 2017 to 2018). A note on the overall study: The study used high-throughput TCRbeta sequencing to examine T cell clonal expansion in alopecia areata, in both the C3H/HeJ mouse model and human patients. In humans, TCRbeta sequencing was performed on scalp tissue and on sorted CD4+ and CD8+ peripheral blood T cells from healthy controls and from patients with patchy or totalis/universalis alopecia areata. Scalp clonality was compared among normal scalp (n=4), patchy alopecia areata scalp (n=8), and alopecia totalis/universalis scalp (n=8). RNA was obtained with the PAXgene miRNA kit for fixed scalp, the miRNeasy kit for PBMCs, and the RNeasy kit for mouse skin. immunoSEQ multiplex PCR using 35 Vbeta forward primers and 13 Jbeta reverse primers was used to amplify TCRbeta CDR3 regions. Beyond this particular receptor, the publication reports: Compared with normal scalp, lesional scalp, particularly in alopecia totalis/universalis, had higher clonality and more expanded CD8+ clones, which suggests antigenic drive. Compared with mice, TCR sequences shared between patients were less clear, possibly partly because of HLA diversity across the patient population. Scalp TCR repertoire analysis is complicated because resident alphabeta T cells in normal human skin are also sequenced, whereas mouse skin is dominated by gammadelta T cells.

As to this clone: The antigen it binds to is not known. No quality values exist for individual bases; no much larger clone is one base distant.

From the cysteine up to the phenylalanine, the CDR3 has a length of 13 residues. Solely the CDR3 DNA is kept, with 39 bases framed from the first base. A distance of 12 bases separates the germline ends of V and J, which lose 2 bases and 7 bases respectively. The germline V gene (reference sequence) yields GTSNPN for CDR1 and SVGIG for CDR2. Library creation used the immunoSEQ multiplex PCR assay. For TCR sequencing, RNA was extracted from every sample and reverse transcribed into cDNA to serve as template. First-strand cDNA was synthesized using SuperScript III with a 2:1 mix of oligo-dT and random hexamers. Amplification bias was assessed with a synthetic immune receptor repertoire, and residual bias was removed computationally. The published analysis was carried out like this. Raw reads were preprocessed for error removal, and CDR3 was defined according to IMGT conventions as running from the conserved cysteine to phenylalanine. Clonality was calculated as 1 minus Shannon entropy normalized by log2 of the number of productive unique TCRs. CD4 or CD8 identity of scalp clones was inferred by cross-referencing scalp TCRbeta sequences with sorted blood CD4 and CD8 repertoires. In its TCRdb copy, this immuneACCESS table keeps in-frame sequences only and misses some clones. Where compared with another copy, unresolved V genes explain less than half of these, and the others have no known cause. V and J calls plus clone size are reproduced from that table; the DNA served to infer D and trimming. Across this sample there are around 150,000 clones, with approximately 60% seen only once. Under 5.5% of the sample comes from the top ten.

PBMCs were isolated by density centrifugation and stained for CD3, CD4 and CD8, after which CD4+ and CD8+ T cells were sorted on a FACSAria. Scalp biopsies and blood samples were provided by unaffected controls. The clonotype originates from a human donor in good health. The sequenced sample was CD4+ T cells sorted from blood. The rearranged chain carries TRBV30 and TRBJ2-4; the D gene is perhaps TRBD2, on 5 matching bases. Read as DNA, the sequence is TGTGCCTGGAGTCGGGGAAGGGATAACATTCAGTACTTC. Its amino acids are CAWSRGRDNIQYF.